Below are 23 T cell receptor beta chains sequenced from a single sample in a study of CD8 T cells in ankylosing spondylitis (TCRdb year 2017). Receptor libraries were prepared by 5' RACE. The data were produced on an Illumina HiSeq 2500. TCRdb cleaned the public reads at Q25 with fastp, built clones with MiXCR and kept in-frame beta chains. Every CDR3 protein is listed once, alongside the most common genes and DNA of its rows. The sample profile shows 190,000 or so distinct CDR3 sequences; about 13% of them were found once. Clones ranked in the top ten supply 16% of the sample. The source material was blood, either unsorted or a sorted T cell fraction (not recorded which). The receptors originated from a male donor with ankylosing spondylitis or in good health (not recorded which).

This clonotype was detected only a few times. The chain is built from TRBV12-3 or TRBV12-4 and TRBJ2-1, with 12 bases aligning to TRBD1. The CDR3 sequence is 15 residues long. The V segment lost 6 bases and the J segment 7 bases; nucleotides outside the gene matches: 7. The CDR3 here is CASSLGTGGSNEQFF. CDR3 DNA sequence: TGTGCCAGCAGCCTCGGGACAGGGGGCTCGAATGAGCAGTTCTTC.

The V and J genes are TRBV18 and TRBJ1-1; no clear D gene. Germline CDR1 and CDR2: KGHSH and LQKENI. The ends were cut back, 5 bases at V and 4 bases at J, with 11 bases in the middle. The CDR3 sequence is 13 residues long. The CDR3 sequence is CASSAGVSTEAFF. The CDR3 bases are TGTGCCAGCTCAGCCGGGGTGAGCACTGAAGCTTTCTTT.

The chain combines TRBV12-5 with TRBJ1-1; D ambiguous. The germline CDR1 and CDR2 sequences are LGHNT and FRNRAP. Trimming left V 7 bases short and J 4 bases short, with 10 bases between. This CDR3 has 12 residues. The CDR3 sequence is CASAWGGTEAFF. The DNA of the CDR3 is TGTGCTAGTGCTTGGGGAGGCACTGAAGCTTTCTTT.

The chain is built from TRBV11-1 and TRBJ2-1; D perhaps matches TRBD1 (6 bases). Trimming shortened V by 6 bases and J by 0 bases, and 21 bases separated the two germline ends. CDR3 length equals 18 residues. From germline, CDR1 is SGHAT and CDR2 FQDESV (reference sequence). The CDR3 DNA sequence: TGTGCCAGCAGTTCTCTAGGGGGTTTCCTTAGCTCCTACAATGAGCAGTTCTTC. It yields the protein CASSSLGGFLSSYNEQFF.

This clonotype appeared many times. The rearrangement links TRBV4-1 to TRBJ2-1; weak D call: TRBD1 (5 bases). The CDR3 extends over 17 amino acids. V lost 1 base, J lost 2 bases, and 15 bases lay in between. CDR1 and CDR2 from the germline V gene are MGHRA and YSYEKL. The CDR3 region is CASSQVASGWTYNEQFF. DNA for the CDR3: TGCGCCAGCAGCCAAGTGGCCTCAGGGTGGACCTACAATGAGCAGTTCTTC.

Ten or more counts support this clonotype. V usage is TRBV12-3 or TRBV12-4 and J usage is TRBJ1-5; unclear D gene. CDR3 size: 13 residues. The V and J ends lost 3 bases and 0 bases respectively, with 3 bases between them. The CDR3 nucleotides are TGTGCCAGCAGTTTGTTTAGCAATCAGCCCCAGCATTTT. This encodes CASSLFSNQPQHF.

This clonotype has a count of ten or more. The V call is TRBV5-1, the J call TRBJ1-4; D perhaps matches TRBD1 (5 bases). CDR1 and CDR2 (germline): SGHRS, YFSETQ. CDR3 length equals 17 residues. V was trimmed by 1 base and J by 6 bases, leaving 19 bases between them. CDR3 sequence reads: CASSLPAAGFGDEKLFF. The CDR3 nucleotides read TGCGCCAGCAGCTTGCCAGCGGCAGGGTTTGGGGATGAAAAACTGTTTTTT.

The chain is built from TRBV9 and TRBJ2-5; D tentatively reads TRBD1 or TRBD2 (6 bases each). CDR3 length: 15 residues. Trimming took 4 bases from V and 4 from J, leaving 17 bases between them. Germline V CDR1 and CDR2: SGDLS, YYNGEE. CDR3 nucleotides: TGTGCCAGCAGCCCCGGAGGGGGGCTCGGAGAGACCCAGTACTTC. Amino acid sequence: CASSPGGGLGETQYF.

The CDR3 sequence is CASSPAGGRARGNEQFF. In DNA, the CDR3 is TGTGCCAGCAGCCCGGCCGGCGGGAGGGCCCGGGGGAATGAGCAGTTCTTC. The rearrangement uses TRBV7-9 and TRBJ2-1; 9 bases are a match to TRBD2. The junction had 15 bases not matched to a gene; V was cut back by 5 bases and J by 7 bases. The CDR3 length is 17 residues. Germline CDR1 and CDR2: SEHNR and FQNEAQ (reference sequence).

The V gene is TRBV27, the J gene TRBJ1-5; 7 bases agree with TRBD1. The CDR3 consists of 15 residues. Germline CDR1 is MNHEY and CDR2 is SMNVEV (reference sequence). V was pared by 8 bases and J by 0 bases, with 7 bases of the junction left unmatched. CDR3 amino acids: CASHQGGNSNQPQHF. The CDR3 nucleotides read TGTGCCAGCCATCAGGGGGGGAATAGCAATCAGCCCCAGCATTTT.

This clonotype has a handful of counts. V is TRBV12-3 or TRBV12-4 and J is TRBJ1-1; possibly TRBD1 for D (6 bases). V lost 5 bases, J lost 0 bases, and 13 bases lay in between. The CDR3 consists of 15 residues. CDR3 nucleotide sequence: TGTGCCAGCAGTGAGGGGGGGGGCCTGAACACTGAAGCTTTCTTT. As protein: CASSEGGGLNTEAFF.

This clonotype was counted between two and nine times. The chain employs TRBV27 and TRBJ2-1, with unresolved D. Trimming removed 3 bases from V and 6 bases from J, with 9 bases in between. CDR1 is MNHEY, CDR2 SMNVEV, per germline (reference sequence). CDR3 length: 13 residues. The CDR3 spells CASSFGSVNEQFF. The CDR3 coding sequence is TGTGCCAGCAGTTTCGGTAGTGTCAATGAGCAGTTCTTC.

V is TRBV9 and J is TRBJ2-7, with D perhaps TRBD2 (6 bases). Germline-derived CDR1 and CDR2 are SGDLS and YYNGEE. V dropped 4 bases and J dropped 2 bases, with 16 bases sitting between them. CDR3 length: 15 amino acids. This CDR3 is CASSPSLAETYEQYF. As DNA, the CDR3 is TGTGCCAGCAGCCCTTCCTTAGCGGAGACCTACGAGCAGTACTTC.

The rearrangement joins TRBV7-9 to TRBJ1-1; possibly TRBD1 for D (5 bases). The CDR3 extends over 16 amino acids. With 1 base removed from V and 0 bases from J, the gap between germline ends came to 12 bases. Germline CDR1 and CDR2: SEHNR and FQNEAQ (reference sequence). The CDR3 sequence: CASSLGLQGLNTEAFF. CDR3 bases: TGTGCCAGCAGCTTAGGGCTGCAGGGCTTGAACACTGAAGCTTTCTTT. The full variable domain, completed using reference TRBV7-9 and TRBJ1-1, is DTGVSQNPRHKITKRGQNVTFRCDPISEHNRLYWYRQTLGQGPEFLTYFQNEAQLEKSRLLSDRFSAERPKGSFSTLEIQRTEQGDSAMYLCASSLGLQGLNTEAFFGQGTRLTVV.

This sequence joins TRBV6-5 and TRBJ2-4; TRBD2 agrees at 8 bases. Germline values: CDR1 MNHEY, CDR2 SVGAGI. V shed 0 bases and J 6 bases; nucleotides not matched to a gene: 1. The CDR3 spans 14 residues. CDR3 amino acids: CASSYSGGANIQYF. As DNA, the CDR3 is TGTGCCAGCAGTTACTCCGGGGGGGCAAACATTCAGTACTTC.

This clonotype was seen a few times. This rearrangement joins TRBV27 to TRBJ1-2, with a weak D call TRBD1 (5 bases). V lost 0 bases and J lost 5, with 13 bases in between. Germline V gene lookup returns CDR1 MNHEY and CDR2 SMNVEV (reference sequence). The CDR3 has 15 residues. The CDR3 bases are TGTGCCAGCAGTTTATCGGGGGGGGAGAGGTATGGCTACACCTTC. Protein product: CASSLSGGERYGYTF.

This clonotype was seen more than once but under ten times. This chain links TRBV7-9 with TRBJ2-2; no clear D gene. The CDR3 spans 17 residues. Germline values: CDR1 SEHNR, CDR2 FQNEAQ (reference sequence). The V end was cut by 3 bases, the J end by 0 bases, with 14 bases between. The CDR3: CASSFPWTSPNTGELFF. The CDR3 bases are TGTGCCAGCAGCTTTCCATGGACGTCCCCGAACACCGGGGAGCTGTTTTTT. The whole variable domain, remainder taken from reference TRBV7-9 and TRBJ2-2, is DTGVSQNPRHKITKRGQNVTFRCDPISEHNRLYWYRQTLGQGPEFLTYFQNEAQLEKSRLLSDRFSAERPKGSFSTLEIQRTEQGDSAMYLCASSFPWTSPNTGELFFGEGSRLTVL.

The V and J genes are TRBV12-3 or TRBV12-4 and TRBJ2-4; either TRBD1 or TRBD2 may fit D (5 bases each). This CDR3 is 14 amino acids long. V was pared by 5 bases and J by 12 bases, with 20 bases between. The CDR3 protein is CASSQTGDQGNQYF. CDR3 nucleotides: TGTGCCAGCAGTCAAACCGGGGACCAAGGGAATCAGTACTTC.

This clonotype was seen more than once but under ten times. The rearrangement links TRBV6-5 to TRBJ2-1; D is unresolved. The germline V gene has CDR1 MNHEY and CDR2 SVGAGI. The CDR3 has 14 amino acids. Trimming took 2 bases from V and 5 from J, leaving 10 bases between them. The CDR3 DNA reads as TGTGCCAGCAGTTACCGGTTTCAGGACAATGAGCAGTTCTTC. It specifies CASSYRFQDNEQFF.

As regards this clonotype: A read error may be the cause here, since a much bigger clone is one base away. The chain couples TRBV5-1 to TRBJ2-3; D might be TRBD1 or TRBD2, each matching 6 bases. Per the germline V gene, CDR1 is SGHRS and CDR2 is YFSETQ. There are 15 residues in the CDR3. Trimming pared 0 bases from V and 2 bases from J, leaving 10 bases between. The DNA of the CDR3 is TGCGCCAGCAGCTTGGGGGCGGGACACACAGATACGCAGTATTTT. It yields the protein CASSLGAGHTDTQYF.

CDR3 protein: CASAGGLQDPDTQYF. Here the CDR3 DNA reads TGTGCCAGCGCGGGTGGGCTACAAGACCCAGATACGCAGTATTTT. The chain couples TRBV2 to TRBJ2-3; D is perhaps TRBD2 (5 bases). CDR3 length: 15 residues. CDR1 SNHLY and CDR2 FYNNEI come from the germline V gene. V gave up 8 bases and J gave up 4 bases, with 19 bases separating them.

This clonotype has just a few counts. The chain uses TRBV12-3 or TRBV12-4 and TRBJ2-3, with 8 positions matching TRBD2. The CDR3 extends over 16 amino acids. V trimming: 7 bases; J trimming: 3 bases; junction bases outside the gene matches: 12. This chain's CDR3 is CASTPQGLVGTDTQYF. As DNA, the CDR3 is TGTGCCAGCACCCCTCAGGGACTAGTTGGGACAGATACGCAGTATTTT.

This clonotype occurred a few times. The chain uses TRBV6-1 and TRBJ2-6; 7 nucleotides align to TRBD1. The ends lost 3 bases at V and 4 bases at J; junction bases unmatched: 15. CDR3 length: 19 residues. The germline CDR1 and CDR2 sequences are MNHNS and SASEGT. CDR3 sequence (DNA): TGTGCCAGCAGTGAGGGTTGGGGACAGAGGGCTTCGGGGGCCAACGTCCTGACTTTC. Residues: CASSEGWGQRASGANVLTF.